This entry lists 8 T cell receptor beta chains sequenced from one sample in a study of regulatory T cells in long-lasting Graves disease. iRepertoire HTBI primers and Arm-PCR of CDR3 regions built TCR beta libraries. A single record per CDR3 protein comes from TCRdb applying MiXCR to the multiplex PCR reads. The sample contains hundreds of thousands of distinct CDR3 sequences, roughly 30% of which appear only once. Time point given: persistent/refractory GD, antithyroid drugs over 5 years with positive TRAb. RNA isolated from PBMCs was used to make the TCR library. The source was peripheral blood mononuclear cells (PBMCs), collected when the disease was refractory, from a patient treated with antithyroid drugs. These receptors were obtained from a female donor with Graves disease.

J is TRBJ1-1 and V is TRBV30; no firm D call. V was trimmed by 2 bases and J by 1 base, leaving 5 bases between them. The CDR3 totals 12 residues. CDR1 GTSNPN and CDR2 SVGIG come from the germline V gene (reference sequence). CDR3 sequence: CAWSLTNTEAFF. In DNA, the CDR3 is TGTGCCTGGAGTCTGACGAACACTGAAGCTTTCTTT.

This chain uses TRBV5-1 with TRBJ1-5; no firm D call. CDR1 and CDR2 from the germline V gene are SGHRS and YFSETQ. The length of the CDR3 is 15 residues. V dropped 0 bases and J dropped 0 bases, with 7 bases sitting between them. CDR3 loop: CASSLVPDSNQPQHF. For the CDR3, the DNA is TGCGCCAGCAGCTTGGTTCCGGATAGCAATCAGCCCCAGCATTTT.

V gene TRBV27 combines with J gene TRBJ2-7; D is unclear. The CDR3 length is 13 residues. Trimming stripped 7 bases from V and 1 base from J, with 11 bases between. CDR1 is MNHEY and CDR2 is SMNVEV in the germline V gene (reference sequence). The chain's CDR3 is CASNMWGSYEQYF. CDR3 DNA: TGTGCCAGCAACATGTGGGGATCCTACGAGCAGTACTTC.

In this sample, this clonotype turned up a few times. The chain couples TRBV20-1 to TRBJ1-4; 8 bases align to TRBD1. Germline V lookup: CDR1 DFQATT, CDR2 SNEGSKA (reference sequence). The CDR3 loop spans 14 amino acids. After removal of 1 base from V and 8 bases from J, the junction contained 6 bases not matched to a gene. The CDR3 DNA reads as TGCAGTGCTAGAGGGCAGGGGGCCAAGGAAAAACTGTTTTTT. This sequence encodes CSARGQGAKEKLFF.

The chain combines TRBV28 with TRBJ1-5; D unclear. CDR3 length: 15 amino acids. The ends were cut back, 5 bases at V and 7 bases at J, with 18 bases in the middle. Germline loops: CDR1 MDHEN, CDR2 SYDVKM. The CDR3 sequence: CASSPLGIHGQPQHF. CDR3 DNA sequence: TGTGCCAGCAGTCCCCTCGGGATTCATGGACAGCCCCAGCATTTT.

The CDR3 bases are TGTGCCACCAGCCCCCGGAGGGGGGGCGATCAGCCCCAGCATTTT. Amino acid sequence: CATSPRRGGDQPQHF. The V and J genes are TRBV15 and TRBJ1-5, with D possibly TRBD1 on 6 matching bases. Germline V gene lookup returns CDR1 LNHNV and CDR2 YYDKDF (reference sequence). The CDR3 is 15 amino acids. Trimming removed 5 bases at V and 5 bases at J, with 16 bases between.

The V call is TRBV19, the J call TRBJ2-7; D possibly corresponds to TRBD1 (6 bases). This CDR3 spans 14 amino acids. Germline values: CDR1 LNHDA, CDR2 SQIVND (reference sequence). With 3 bases removed from V and 3 bases from J, the gap between germline ends came to 12 bases. The CDR3 nucleotides read TGTGCCAGTAGTATTTACCCACAGGGCTACGAGCAGTACTTC. Its protein product is CASSIYPQGYEQYF.

Only a few counts were recorded for this clonotype. The J gene is TRBJ1-1, the V gene TRBV5-1; D perhaps matches TRBD1 (5 bases). CDR1 and CDR2 (germline): SGHRS, YFSETQ. V was clipped by 1 base and J by 0 bases, with 13 bases between them. The CDR3 is 16 residues long. This CDR3 reads CASSLPAAGMNTEAFF. The CDR3, as DNA: TGCGCCAGCAGCTTGCCGGCGGCAGGGATGAACACTGAAGCTTTCTTT.